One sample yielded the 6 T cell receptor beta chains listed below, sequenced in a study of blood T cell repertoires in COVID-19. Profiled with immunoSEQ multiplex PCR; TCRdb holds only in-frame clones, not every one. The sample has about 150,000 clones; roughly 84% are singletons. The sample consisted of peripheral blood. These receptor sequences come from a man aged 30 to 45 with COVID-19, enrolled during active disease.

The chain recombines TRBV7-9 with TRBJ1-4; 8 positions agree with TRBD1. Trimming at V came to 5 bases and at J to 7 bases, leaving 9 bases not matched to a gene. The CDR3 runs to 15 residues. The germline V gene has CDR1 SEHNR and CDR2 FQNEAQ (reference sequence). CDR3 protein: CASSRGQGWVEKLFF. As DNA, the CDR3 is TGTGCCAGCAGCCGAGGACAGGGCTGGGTTGAAAAACTGTTTTTT.

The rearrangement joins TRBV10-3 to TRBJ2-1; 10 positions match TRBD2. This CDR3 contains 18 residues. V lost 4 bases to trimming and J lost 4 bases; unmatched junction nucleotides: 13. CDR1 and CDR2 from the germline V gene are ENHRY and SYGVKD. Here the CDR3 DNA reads TGTGCCATCAGTGCCGTCGACCGACTAGCGGGCGCTTACAATGAGCAGTTCTTC. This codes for CAISAVDRLAGAYNEQFF.

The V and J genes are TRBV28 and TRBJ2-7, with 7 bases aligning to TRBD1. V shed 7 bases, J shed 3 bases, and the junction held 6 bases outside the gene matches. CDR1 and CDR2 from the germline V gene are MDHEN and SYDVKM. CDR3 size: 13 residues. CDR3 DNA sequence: TGTGCCAGCATTGGAGACAGGGTCTACGAGCAGTACTTC. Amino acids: CASIGDRVYEQYF.

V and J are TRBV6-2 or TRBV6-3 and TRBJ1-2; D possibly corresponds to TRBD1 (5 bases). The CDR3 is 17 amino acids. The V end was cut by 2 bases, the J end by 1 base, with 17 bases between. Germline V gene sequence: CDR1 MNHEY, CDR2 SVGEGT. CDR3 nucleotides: TGTGCCAGCAGTTACCTTAGCCTCAGGGAAGGTAACTATGGCTACACCTTC. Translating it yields CASSYLSLREGNYGYTF.

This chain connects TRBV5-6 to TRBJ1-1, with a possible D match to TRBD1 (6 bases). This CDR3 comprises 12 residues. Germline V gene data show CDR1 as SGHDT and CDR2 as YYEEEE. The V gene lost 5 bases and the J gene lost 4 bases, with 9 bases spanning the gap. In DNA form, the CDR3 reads TGTGCCAGCAGACGAGGGGGCACTGAAGCTTTCTTT. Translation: CASRRGGTEAFF. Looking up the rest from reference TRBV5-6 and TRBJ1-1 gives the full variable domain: DAGVTQSPTHLIKTRGQQVTLRCSPKSGHDTVSWYQQALGQGPQFIFQYYEEEERQRGNFPDRFSGHQFPNYSSELNVNALLLGDSALYLCASRRGGTEAFFGQGTRLTVV.

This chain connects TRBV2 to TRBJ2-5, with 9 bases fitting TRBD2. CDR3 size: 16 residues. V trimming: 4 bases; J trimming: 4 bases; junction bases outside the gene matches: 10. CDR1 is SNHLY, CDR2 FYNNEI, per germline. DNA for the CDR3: TGTGCCAGCAGTGGAGGTCTAGCGGGATCCGCAGAGACCCAGTACTTC. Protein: CASSGGLAGSAETQYF.